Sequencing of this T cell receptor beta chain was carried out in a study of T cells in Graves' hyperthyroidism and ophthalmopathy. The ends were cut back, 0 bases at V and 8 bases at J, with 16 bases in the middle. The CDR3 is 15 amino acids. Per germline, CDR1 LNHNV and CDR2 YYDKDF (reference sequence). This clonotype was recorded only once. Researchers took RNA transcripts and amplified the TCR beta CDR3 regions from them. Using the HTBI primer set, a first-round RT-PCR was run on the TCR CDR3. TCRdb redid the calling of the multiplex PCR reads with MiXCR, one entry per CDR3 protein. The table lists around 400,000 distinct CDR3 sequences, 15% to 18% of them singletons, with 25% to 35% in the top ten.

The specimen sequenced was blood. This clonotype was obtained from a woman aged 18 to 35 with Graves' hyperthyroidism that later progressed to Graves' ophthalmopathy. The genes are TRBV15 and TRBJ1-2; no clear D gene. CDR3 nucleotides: TGTGCCACCAGCAGAGATCCAGCGTCGAGAGAGGGCTACACCTTC. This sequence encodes CATSRDPASREGYTF.